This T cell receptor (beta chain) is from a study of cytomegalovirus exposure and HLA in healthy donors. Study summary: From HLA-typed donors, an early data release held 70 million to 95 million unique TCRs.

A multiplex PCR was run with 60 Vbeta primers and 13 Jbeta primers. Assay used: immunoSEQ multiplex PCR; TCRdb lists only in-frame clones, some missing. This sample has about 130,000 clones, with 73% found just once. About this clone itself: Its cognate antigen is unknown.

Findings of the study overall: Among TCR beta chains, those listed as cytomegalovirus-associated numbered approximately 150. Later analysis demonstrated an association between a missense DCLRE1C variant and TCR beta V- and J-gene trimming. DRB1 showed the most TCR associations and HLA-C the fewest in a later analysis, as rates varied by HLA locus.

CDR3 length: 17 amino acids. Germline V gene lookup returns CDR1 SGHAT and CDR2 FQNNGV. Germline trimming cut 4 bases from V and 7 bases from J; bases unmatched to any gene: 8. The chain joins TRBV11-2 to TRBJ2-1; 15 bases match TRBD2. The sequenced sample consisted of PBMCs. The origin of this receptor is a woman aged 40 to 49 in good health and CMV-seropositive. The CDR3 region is CASSSRGTSGRLNEQFF. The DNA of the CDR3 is TGTGCCAGCAGCTCCCGAGGGACTAGCGGGAGGCTAAATGAGCAGTTCTTC.